The 20 T cell receptor beta chains presented below share a single source sample, sequenced in a study of cytomegalovirus exposure and HLA in healthy donors. In the PCR, 60 Vbeta and 13 Jbeta primers were used. Produced via immunoSEQ multiplex PCR; TCRdb's table is partial and in-frame only. The sample lists fewer than 90,000 clones, around 74% occurring once. The sample comprised PBMCs. These TCRs come from a man aged 30 to 39 in good health and CMV-seropositive.

On this clone itself: At one end, the junction sequence differs from germline, possibly due to a read error. The genes are TRBV7-9 and TRBJ1-6, with 8 bases identical to TRBD1. CDR1 is SEHNR, CDR2 FQNEAQ, per germline (reference sequence). CDR3 length: 19 residues. CDR3 sequence: CSSSLASFRGPIIIQPLHF. The CDR3 nucleotides read TGTTCCAGCAGCTTAGCGAGTTTCAGGGGGCCTATCATAATTCAACCCCTCCACTTT.

The rearrangement joins TRBV6-5 to TRBJ1-1; D remains unclear. Trimming shortened V by 6 bases and J by 1 base, and 12 bases separated the two germline ends. The length of the CDR3 is 14 residues. The V gene's germline CDR1 is MNHEY and CDR2 SVGAGI. CDR3 in DNA: TGTGCCAGCAGAACGTGGCAACAGAACACTGAAGCTTTCTTT. The encoded protein is CASRTWQQNTEAFF.

The J gene is TRBJ1-1, the V gene TRBV19, with D possibly matching TRBD1 (6 bases). The CDR3 runs to 15 residues. V lost 6 bases to trimming and J lost 2 bases, with 16 bases between them. Germline assignment: CDR1 LNHDA and CDR2 SQIVND (reference sequence). CDR3 in amino acids: CASRGYEDSNTEAFF. The CDR3 DNA follows: TGTGCCAGTAGAGGATATGAGGACAGCAACACTGAAGCTTTCTTT.

This clone occurred once. The chain joins TRBV6-5 to TRBJ2-1; D is uncertain. The CDR3 spans 15 residues. Per germline, CDR1 MNHEY and CDR2 SVGAGI. The V gene lost 6 bases and the J gene lost 5 bases, with 17 bases spanning the gap. CDR3 residues: CASRITPVIHNEQFF. The CDR3 nucleotides are TGTGCCAGCAGGATAACTCCCGTTATTCACAATGAGCAGTTCTTC.

This chain links TRBV4-3 with TRBJ2-1; D is perhaps TRBD2 (7 bases). Germline CDR1 and CDR2: LGHNA and YSLEER. The CDR3 consists of 14 residues. Trimming removed 0 bases from V and 9 bases from J, with 12 bases in between. The DNA for the CDR3 is TGCGCCAGCAGCCAAGACCGGGGGGCGGGTGAGCAGTTCTTC. Translation gives CASSQDRGAGEQFF.

CDR3 residues: CASRNRTGNSSPLHF. For the CDR3, the DNA is TGTGCCAGCAGGAACAGGACAGGAAATTCCTCACCCCTCCACTTT. The chain couples TRBV6-1 to TRBJ1-6, with 7 bases matching TRBD1. This CDR3 contains 15 residues. CDR1 and CDR2 from the germline V gene are MNHNS and SASEGT. V trimming: 6 bases; J trimming: 10 bases; junction bases outside the gene matches: 12.

The V and J genes are TRBV14 and TRBJ2-2; possible D gene TRBD2, 6 bases. Per the germline V gene, CDR1 is SGHDN and CDR2 is FVKESK. Trimming removed 1 base from V and 0 bases from J, with 9 bases in between. The CDR3 has 16 amino acids. The CDR3 nucleotides read TGTGCCAGCAGCCAAGCAGGGACTCCGAACACCGGGGAGCTGTTTTTT. It translates to CASSQAGTPNTGELFF.

The rearrangement links TRBV5-6 to TRBJ1-2; D call uncertain. Trimming removed 0 bases from V and 5 bases from J, with 14 bases in between. The CDR3 is 15 amino acids. CDR1 and CDR2 from the germline V gene are SGHDT and YYEEEE. DNA for the CDR3: TGTGCCAGCAGCTTGGCCATGGGTTTGGAGTATGGCTACACCTTC. Its protein is CASSLAMGLEYGYTF.

This chain links TRBV30 with TRBJ2-7, with 15 bases fitting TRBD2. Trimming removed 2 bases from V and 4 bases from J; junction bases left unmatched: 9. The germline CDR1 and CDR2 sequences are GTSNPN and SVGIG (reference sequence). The CDR3 is 17 residues long. CDR3 residues: CAWSPTRTSGGGYEQYF. The CDR3 nucleotides are TGTGCCTGGAGTCCCACCCGGACTAGCGGGGGGGGATACGAGCAGTACTTC.

This sequence joins TRBV19 and TRBJ1-5; D gene unclear. Germline CDR1 is LNHDA and CDR2 is SQIVND (reference sequence). The CDR3 runs 14 residues. Trimming left V 3 bases short and J 3 bases short, with 9 bases between. CDR3 DNA: TGTGCCAGTAGTATCAGTCAGATCAATCAGCCCCAGCATTTT. Its translation: CASSISQINQPQHF.

This clone was observed a few times. The V call is TRBV30, the J call TRBJ2-4; 7 nucleotides agree with TRBD1. With V trimmed by 4 bases and J by 3 bases, 6 bases remained unmatched. From germline, CDR1 is GTSNPN and CDR2 SVGIG (reference sequence). The CDR3 is 14 residues long. The CDR3 region has the DNA TGTGCCTGGAAGAACCGGGACAGCAAAAACATTCAGTACTTC. Protein: CAWKNRDSKNIQYF.

In its sample, this clone was seen a few times. The rearrangement links TRBV14 to TRBJ2-1; perhaps TRBD1 as D (5 bases). This CDR3 is 16 amino acids long. The V gene lost 0 bases and the J gene lost 4 bases, with 13 bases spanning the gap. Germline V gene sequence: CDR1 SGHDN, CDR2 FVKESK. CDR3 protein: CASSQDPGLGYNEQFF. CDR3 bases: TGTGCCAGCAGCCAAGACCCAGGGCTCGGATACAATGAGCAGTTCTTC.

The chain carries TRBV7-2 and TRBJ2-3, with 8 bases that match TRBD2. Germline assignment: CDR1 SGHTA and CDR2 FQGNSA. With V trimmed by 5 bases and J by 1 base, 11 bases remained unmatched. The CDR3 extends over 17 amino acids. The CDR3 DNA is TGTGCCAGCAGCCGAGGGAGGGCGGGGGGTCGCACAGATACGCAGTATTTT. It yields the protein CASSRGRAGGRTDTQYF.

The V gene is TRBV7-2, the J gene TRBJ2-2; 9 nucleotides match TRBD1. Germline CDR1 and CDR2: SGHTA and FQGNSA. The CDR3 length is 15 residues. After removal of 5 bases from V and 6 bases from J, the junction contained 7 bases not matched to a gene. This chain's CDR3 is CASSRSGTGPGELFF. For the CDR3, the DNA is TGTGCCAGCAGCCGATCCGGGACAGGGCCCGGGGAGCTGTTTTTT.

The chain carries TRBV4-2 and TRBJ2-3; TRBD2 matches at 12 bases. The germline gives CDR1 LGHNA, CDR2 YNFKEQ. The V gene end was trimmed by 2 bases and the J gene end by 3 bases; junction bases not matched to a gene: 6. The CDR3 consists of 17 residues. CDR3 protein: CASSQSSSGGGTDTQYF. The CDR3 DNA follows: TGTGCCAGCAGCCAATCCTCTAGCGGGGGGGGAACAGATACGCAGTATTTT.

V usage is TRBV2 and J usage is TRBJ2-1; the match to TRBD2 covers 10 bases. J lost 0 bases, V lost 7 bases, and 9 bases had no gene match. From germline, CDR1 is SNHLY and CDR2 FYNNEI. The CDR3 has 17 amino acids. The CDR3 spells CASIGTTSGASYNEQFF. The CDR3 nucleotides read TGTGCCAGCATTGGAACAACTAGCGGGGCCTCCTACAATGAGCAGTTCTTC.

Concerning this clone: The junction departs from the called germline gene at one end, perhaps through a read error. Additional DNA sequences in this sample encode the identical CDR3. The genes are TRBV7-2 and TRBJ2-7; 9 bases are shared with TRBD1. CDR1 is SGHTA and CDR2 is FQGNSA in the germline V gene. The CDR3 sequence is 16 residues long. In DNA form, the CDR3 reads TGCGCCAGCAGCCAAATGTCTGGACAGGGGCTCTACGAGCAGTACTTC. As protein: CASSQMSGQGLYEQYF.

This sequence joins TRBV5-8 and TRBJ2-2, with D maybe TRBD2 (5 bases). Trimming removed 4 bases from V and 3 bases from J, with 16 bases in between. CDR3 length: 16 amino acids. Germline V CDR1 and CDR2: SGHTS, YDEGEE. CDR3 amino acids: CASSQNSGHHTGELFF. For the CDR3, the DNA is TGTGCCAGCAGCCAAAACAGCGGTCATCACACCGGGGAGCTGTTTTTT.

The sample holds a few counts of this clone. The chain joins TRBV7-9 to TRBJ1-1; D possibly corresponds to TRBD1 (5 bases). The CDR3 spans 15 residues. The germline V and J ends were trimmed by 5 bases and 2 bases, with 15 bases remaining between them. Germline CDR1 and CDR2: SEHNR and FQNEAQ (reference sequence). Here the CDR3 reads CASSPYGRGNTEAFF. The CDR3 region has the DNA TGTGCCAGCAGCCCATATGGGAGGGGAAACACTGAAGCTTTCTTT.

Remarks on this clone: A junction boundary mismatches the germline segment, possibly from a read error. The chain links TRBV7-9 to TRBJ2-7; D is undetermined. CDR1 is SEHNR and CDR2 is FQNEAQ in the germline V gene (reference sequence). This CDR3 contains 13 residues. Written as DNA, the CDR3 is TGTTCCAGCAGCTCCAGGCACTCCTACGAGCAGTACTTC. Translating it yields CSSSSRHSYEQYF.